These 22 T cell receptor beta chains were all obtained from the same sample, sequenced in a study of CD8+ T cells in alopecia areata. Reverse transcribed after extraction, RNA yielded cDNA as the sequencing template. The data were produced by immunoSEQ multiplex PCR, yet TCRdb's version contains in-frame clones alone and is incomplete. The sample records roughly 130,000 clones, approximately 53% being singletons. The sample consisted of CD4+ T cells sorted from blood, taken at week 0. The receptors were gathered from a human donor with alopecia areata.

CDR3: CASQWNEKLFF. The CDR3 nucleotides are TGTGCCAGTCAATGGAATGAAAAACTGTTTTTT. This chain connects TRBV6-1 to TRBJ1-4; D remains ambiguous. This CDR3 has 11 amino acids. Trimming removed 9 bases at V and 5 bases at J, with 7 bases between. CDR1 and CDR2 (germline): MNHNS, SASEGT.

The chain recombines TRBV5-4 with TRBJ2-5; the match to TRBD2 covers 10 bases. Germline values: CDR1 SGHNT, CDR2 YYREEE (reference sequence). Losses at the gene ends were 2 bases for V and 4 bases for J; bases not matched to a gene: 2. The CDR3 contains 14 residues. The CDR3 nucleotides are TGTGCCAGCAGCTTACGGACTAGCGGAGAGACCCAGTACTTC. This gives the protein CASSLRTSGETQYF.

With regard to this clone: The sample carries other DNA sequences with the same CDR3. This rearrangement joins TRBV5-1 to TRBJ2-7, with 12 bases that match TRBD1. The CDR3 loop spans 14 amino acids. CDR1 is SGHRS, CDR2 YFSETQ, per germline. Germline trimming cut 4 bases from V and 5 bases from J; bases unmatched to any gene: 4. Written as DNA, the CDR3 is TGCGCCAGCAGCCCTGGGACAGGGGGCGACGAGCAGTACTTC. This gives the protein CASSPGTGGDEQYF.

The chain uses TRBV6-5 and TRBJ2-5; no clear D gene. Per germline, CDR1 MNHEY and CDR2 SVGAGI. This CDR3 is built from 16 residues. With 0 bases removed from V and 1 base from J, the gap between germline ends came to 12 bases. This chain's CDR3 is CASSYSMSGLQETQYF. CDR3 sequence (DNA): TGTGCCAGCAGTTACTCGATGTCGGGTCTCCAAGAGACCCAGTACTTC.

The CDR3 loop reads CASSFPTGPNNSEQFF. The CDR3 bases are TGTGCCAGCAGTTTTCCGACAGGGCCCAACAATAGTGAGCAGTTCTTC. The V and J genes are TRBV28 and TRBJ2-1; 7 bases map to TRBD1. Looked up from germline, CDR1 is MDHEN and CDR2 is SYDVKM. V gave up 3 bases and J gave up 9 bases; unmatched junction bases: 14. The CDR3 loop spans 16 amino acids.

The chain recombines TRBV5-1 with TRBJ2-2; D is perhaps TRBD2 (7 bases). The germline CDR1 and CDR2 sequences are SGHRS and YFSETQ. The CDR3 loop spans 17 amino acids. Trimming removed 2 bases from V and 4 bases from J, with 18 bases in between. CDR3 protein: CASSLGQGRATTGELFF. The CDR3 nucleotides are TGCGCCAGCAGCTTAGGTCAGGGGAGGGCGACCACCGGGGAGCTGTTTTTT.

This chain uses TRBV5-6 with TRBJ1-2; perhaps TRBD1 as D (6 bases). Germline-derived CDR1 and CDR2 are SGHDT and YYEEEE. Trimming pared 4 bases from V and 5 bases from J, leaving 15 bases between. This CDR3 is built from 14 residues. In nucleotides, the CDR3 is TGTGCCAGCAGCGGGAGGACAGACCAGTATGGCTACACCTTC. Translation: CASSGRTDQYGYTF.

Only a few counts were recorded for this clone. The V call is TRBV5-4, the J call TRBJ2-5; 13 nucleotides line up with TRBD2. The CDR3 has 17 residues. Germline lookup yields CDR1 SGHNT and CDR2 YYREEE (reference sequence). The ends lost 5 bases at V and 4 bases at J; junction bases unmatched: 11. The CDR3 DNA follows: TGTGCCAGCAGACCGGGACTAGCGGGAAACCAGGGAGAGACCCAGTACTTC. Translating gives CASRPGLAGNQGETQYF.

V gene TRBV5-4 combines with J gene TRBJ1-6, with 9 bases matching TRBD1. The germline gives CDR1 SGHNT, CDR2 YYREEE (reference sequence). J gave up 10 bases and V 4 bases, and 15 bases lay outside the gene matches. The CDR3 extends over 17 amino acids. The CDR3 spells CASSAPRDRGLRSPLHF. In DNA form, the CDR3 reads TGTGCCAGCAGCGCACCCAGAGACAGGGGGTTACGCTCACCCCTCCACTTT.

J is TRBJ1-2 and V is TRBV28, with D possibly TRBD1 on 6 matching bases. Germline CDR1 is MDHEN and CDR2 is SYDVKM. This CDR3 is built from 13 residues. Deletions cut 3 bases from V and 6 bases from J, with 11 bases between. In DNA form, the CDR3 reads TGTGCCAGCAGTTTGAATGGGGGCCATGGCTACACCTTC. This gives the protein CASSLNGGHGYTF.

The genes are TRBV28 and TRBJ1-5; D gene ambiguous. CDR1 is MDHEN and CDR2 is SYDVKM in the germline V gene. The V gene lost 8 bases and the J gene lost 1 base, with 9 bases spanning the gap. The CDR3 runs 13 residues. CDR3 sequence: CASRWGSNQPQHF. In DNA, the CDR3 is TGTGCCAGCCGATGGGGAAGCAATCAGCCCCAGCATTTT.

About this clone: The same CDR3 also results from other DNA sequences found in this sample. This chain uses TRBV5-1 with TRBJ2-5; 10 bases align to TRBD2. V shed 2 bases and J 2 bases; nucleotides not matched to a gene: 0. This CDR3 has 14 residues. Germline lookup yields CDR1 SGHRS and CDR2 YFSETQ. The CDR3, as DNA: TGCGCCAGCAGCTTAGCGGGAGGGCAAGAGACCCAGTACTTC. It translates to CASSLAGGQETQYF.

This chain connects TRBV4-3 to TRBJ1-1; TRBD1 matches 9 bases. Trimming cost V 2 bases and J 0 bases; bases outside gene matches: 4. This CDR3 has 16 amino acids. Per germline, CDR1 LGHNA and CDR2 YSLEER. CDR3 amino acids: CASSQSHRGLNTEAFF. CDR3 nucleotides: TGCGCCAGCAGCCAAAGTCACAGGGGGCTGAACACTGAAGCTTTCTTT.

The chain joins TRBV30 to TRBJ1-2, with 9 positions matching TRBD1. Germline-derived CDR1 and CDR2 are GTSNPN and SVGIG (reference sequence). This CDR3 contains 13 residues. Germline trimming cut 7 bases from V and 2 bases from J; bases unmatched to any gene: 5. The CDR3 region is CASNRGLNYGYTF. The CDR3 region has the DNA TGTGCCTCCAACAGGGGGCTGAACTATGGCTACACCTTC.

The CDR3 DNA reads TGTGCCAGCAGTTTCGACAGGGACTATGGCTACACCTTC. Its protein is CASSFDRDYGYTF. The V and J genes are TRBV27 and TRBJ1-2; 7 bases are a match to TRBD1. CDR1 and CDR2 (germline): MNHEY, SMNVEV (reference sequence). CDR3 size: 13 residues. The J segment lost 3 bases and the V segment lost 3 bases, leaving 1 base of the junction unmatched.

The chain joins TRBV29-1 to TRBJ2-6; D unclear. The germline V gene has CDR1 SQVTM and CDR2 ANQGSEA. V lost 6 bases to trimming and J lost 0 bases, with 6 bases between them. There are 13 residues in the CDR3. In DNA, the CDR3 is TGCAGCGTCATGAGCTCTGGGGCCAACGTCCTGACTTTC. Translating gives CSVMSSGANVLTF.

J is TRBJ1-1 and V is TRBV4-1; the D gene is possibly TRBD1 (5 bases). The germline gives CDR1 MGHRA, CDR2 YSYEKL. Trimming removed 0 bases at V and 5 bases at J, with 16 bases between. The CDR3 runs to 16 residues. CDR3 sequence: CASSQEGGQGRTEAFF. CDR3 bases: TGCGCCAGCAGCCAAGAAGGAGGGCAGGGCCGGACTGAAGCTTTCTTT.

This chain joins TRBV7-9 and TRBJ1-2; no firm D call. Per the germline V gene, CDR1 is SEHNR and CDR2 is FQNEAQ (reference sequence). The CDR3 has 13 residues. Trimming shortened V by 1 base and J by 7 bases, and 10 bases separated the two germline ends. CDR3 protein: CASSLERFGGYTF. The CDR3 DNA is TGTGCCAGCAGCTTAGAACGGTTCGGTGGCTACACCTTC.

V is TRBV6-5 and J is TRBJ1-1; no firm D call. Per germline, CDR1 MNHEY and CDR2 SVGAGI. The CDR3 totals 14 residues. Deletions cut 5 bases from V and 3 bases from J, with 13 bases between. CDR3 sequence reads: CASSTRMGDTEAFF. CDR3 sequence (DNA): TGTGCCAGCAGTACCCGCATGGGAGACACTGAAGCTTTCTTT.

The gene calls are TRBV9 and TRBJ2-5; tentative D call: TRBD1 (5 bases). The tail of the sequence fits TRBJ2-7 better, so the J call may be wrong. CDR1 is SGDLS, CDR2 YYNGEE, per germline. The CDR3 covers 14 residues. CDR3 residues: CASSALQGPYEQYF. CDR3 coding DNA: TGTGCCAGCAGCGCCCTTCAGGGTCCCTACGAGCAGTACTTC.

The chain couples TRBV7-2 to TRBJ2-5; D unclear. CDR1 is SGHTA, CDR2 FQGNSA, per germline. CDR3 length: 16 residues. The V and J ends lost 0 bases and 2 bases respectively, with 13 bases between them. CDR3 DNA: TGTGCCAGCAGCTTAGCGCGGAGCGCCATACAAGAGACCCAGTACTTC. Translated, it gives CASSLARSAIQETQYF.

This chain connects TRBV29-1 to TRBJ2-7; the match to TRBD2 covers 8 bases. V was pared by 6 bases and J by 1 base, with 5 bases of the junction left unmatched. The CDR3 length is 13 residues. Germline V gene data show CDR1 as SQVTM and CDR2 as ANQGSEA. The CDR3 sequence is CSVGTRISYEQYF. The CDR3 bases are TGCAGCGTCGGGACTAGGATTTCCTACGAGCAGTACTTC.